This record looks at one T cell receptor beta chain sequence and its context. Clones were sequenced by immunoSEQ multiplex PCR, and TCRdb holds only the in-frame ones, with some missing. The data contain over 150,000 clones, 70% to 90% of them seen just once; the ten biggest clones take up approximately 8.1%. The sample is drawn from a study of blood T cell repertoires in COVID-19. Germline CDR1 reads SGHAT; CDR2 reads FQNNGV. The germline V and J ends were trimmed by 2 bases and 0 bases, with 7 bases remaining between them. The CDR3 is 14 residues long. The genes are TRBV11-2 and TRBJ1-1; D not certain. Sequencing input: peripheral blood. This TCR came from a woman aged 80 or older with COVID-19, enrolled during active disease. The CDR3 nucleotides read TGTGCCAGCAGCTTATCTGTTATGAACACTGAAGCTTTCTTT. Its translation is CASSLSVMNTEAFF. Looking up the rest from reference TRBV11-2 and TRBJ1-1 gives the full variable domain: EAGVAQSPRYKIIEKRQSVAFWCNPISGHATLYWYQQILGQGPKLLIQFQNNGVVDDSQLPKDRFSAERLKGVDSTLKIQPAKLEDSAVYLCASSLSVMNTEAFFGQGTRLTVV.